The 26 T cell receptor beta chains below were found in one sample sequenced in a study of T cell responses to AZD1222 COVID-19 vaccine. The data were produced by immunoSEQ multiplex PCR, yet TCRdb's version contains in-frame clones alone and is incomplete. The sample records 120,000 or so clones, approximately 90% being singletons. The material sequenced was peripheral blood, taken on day 0 of MenACWY control vaccination. These receptors originate from an adult in good health.

The chain employs TRBV29-1 and TRBJ1-1; D remains ambiguous. Germline CDR1 is SQVTM and CDR2 is ANQGSEA. CDR3 length: 11 residues. Trimming cost V 3 bases and J 5 bases, with 7 bases left between them. The CDR3 loop is CSVELGTEAFF. CDR3 coding DNA: TGCAGCGTTGAGCTCGGGACTGAAGCTTTCTTT.

The V gene is TRBV19, the J gene TRBJ1-3; 9 positions agree with TRBD1. Germline V gene lookup returns CDR1 LNHDA and CDR2 SQIVND (reference sequence). V lost 5 bases and J lost 2; bases outside the gene matches: 7. The CDR3 length is 16 residues. CDR3 sequence reads: CASSPRTGVAGNTIYF. CDR3 DNA sequence: TGTGCCAGTAGTCCCCGGACAGGGGTGGCTGGAAACACCATATATTTT. The whole variable domain, remainder taken from reference TRBV19 and TRBJ1-3, is DGGITQSPKYLFRKEGQNVTLSCEQNLNHDAMYWYRQDPGQGLRLIYYSQIVNDFQKGDIAEGYSVSREKKESFPLTVTSAQKNPTAFYLCASSPRTGVAGNTIYFGEGSWLTVV.

The chain uses TRBV7-3 and TRBJ2-1; D is possibly TRBD1 (5 bases). The CDR3 is 12 residues long. Germline V gene sequence: CDR1 SGHTA, CDR2 FQGTGA. The V gene lost 6 bases and the J gene lost 9 bases, with 12 bases spanning the gap. The CDR3 bases are TGTGCCAGCAGGGGGCGAAGTGGTGAGCAGTTCTTC. Its protein product is CASRGRSGEQFF.

The J gene is TRBJ2-5, the V gene TRBV30; the D is unclear. The CDR3 is made up of 13 amino acids. Germline V gives CDR1 GTSNPN, CDR2 SVGIG (reference sequence). The V end was cut by 0 bases, the J end by 5 bases, with 10 bases between. The CDR3 is CAWSVLGWETQYF. DNA for the CDR3: TGTGCCTGGAGTGTGCTAGGTTGGGAGACCCAGTACTTC.

The CDR3 loop is CASSLPGPAGYTF. The CDR3 DNA reads as TGTGCCAGCAGTTTACCCGGGCCGGCGGGCTACACCTTC. The J gene is TRBJ1-2, the V gene TRBV28; D call uncertain. CDR1 MDHEN and CDR2 SYDVKM come from the germline V gene. V was pared by 2 bases and J by 8 bases, with 12 bases between. The CDR3 is 13 amino acids.

J is TRBJ1-1 and V is TRBV25-1; 8 nucleotides agree with TRBD1. This CDR3 is built from 16 residues. V was pared by 4 bases and J by 3 bases, with 10 bases of the junction left unmatched. Germline V gene sequence: CDR1 MGHDK, CDR2 SYGVNS. The CDR3 is CASSALGQGGYTEAFF. In DNA form, the CDR3 reads TGTGCCAGCAGTGCCCTAGGACAGGGAGGGTACACTGAAGCTTTCTTT.

This clone was detected once. The rearrangement joins TRBV7-2 to TRBJ2-7; 12 bases agree with TRBD2. V dropped 1 base and J dropped 3; count of bases not matched to a gene: 10. The CDR3 has 18 amino acids. The germline V gene encodes CDR1 SGHTA and CDR2 FQGNSA. CDR3 protein: CASSLGFSGTSGFYEQYF. CDR3 DNA: TGTGCCAGCAGCTTAGGTTTCTCCGGGACTAGCGGGTTCTACGAGCAGTACTTC.

This sequence joins TRBV6-4 and TRBJ2-6; no reliable D call. Germline V gives CDR1 MRHNA, CDR2 SNTAGT. Trimming took off 6 bases at V and 2 bases at J, with 5 bases between the two ends. The length of the CDR3 is 13 residues. The CDR3 sequence: CASRDPGANVLTF. The CDR3 bases are TGTGCCAGCAGGGACCCTGGGGCCAACGTCCTGACTTTC.

The gene calls are TRBV11-2 and TRBJ2-1; 11 bases align to TRBD2. CDR1 is SGHAT, CDR2 FQNNGV, per germline. The ends lost 5 bases at V and 5 bases at J; junction bases unmatched: 5. The CDR3 runs to 15 residues. The CDR3 sequence: CASSKGTSGNNEQFF. In nucleotides, the CDR3 is TGTGCCAGCAGCAAAGGGACTAGCGGTAACAATGAGCAGTTCTTC.

The genes are TRBV5-1 and TRBJ1-2; 7 nucleotides agree with TRBD1. J was trimmed by 8 bases and V by 5 bases; bases with no gene match: 6. There are 12 residues in the CDR3. Germline V lookup: CDR1 SGHRS, CDR2 YFSETQ. This CDR3 reads CASRLGGEGYTF. CDR3 nucleotides: TGCGCCAGCAGATTAGGGGGCGAGGGCTACACCTTC.

Here the CDR3 DNA reads TGTGCCAGCAGCAGGGGCAGCACTTATGGCTACACCTTC. It specifies CASSRGSTYGYTF. V and J are TRBV12-3 or TRBV12-4 and TRBJ1-2; tentative D call: TRBD1 (6 bases). The CDR3 sequence is 13 residues long. V was shortened by 6 bases and J by 5 bases, with 13 bases between the two germline ends.

The chain recombines TRBV7-2 with TRBJ1-6; 8 positions match TRBD1. Per the germline V gene, CDR1 is SGHTA and CDR2 is FQGNSA. The CDR3 contains 15 residues. The V and J ends lost 3 bases and 8 bases, in that order; junction bases with no gene match: 6. For the CDR3, the DNA is TGTGCCAGCAGCTTCGACAGGGGAAGAGATTCACCCCTCCACTTT. Amino acid sequence: CASSFDRGRDSPLHF.

In its sample, this clone was seen once. The chain links TRBV3-1 (or the pseudogene TRBV3-2) to TRBJ1-6; D call uncertain. The V and J ends lost 4 bases and 8 bases respectively, with 9 bases between them. Germline V gene data show CDR1 as LGHDT and CDR2 as YNNKEL (reference sequence). The CDR3 has 13 residues. The CDR3, as DNA: TGTGCCAGCAGCCCAAGTCTGGATTCACCCCTCCACTTT. As protein: CASSPSLDSPLHF.

V is TRBV3-1 (or the pseudogene TRBV3-2) and J is TRBJ2-5, with TRBD1 matching over 7 bases. Losses at the gene ends were 0 bases for V and 5 bases for J; bases not matched to a gene: 6. Germline loops: CDR1 LGHDT, CDR2 YNNKEL (reference sequence). CDR3 length: 15 amino acids. DNA for the CDR3: TGTGCCAGCAGCCAAGACCCTGGACAGGACGAGACCCAGTACTTC. Protein: CASSQDPGQDETQYF.

The chain links TRBV5-1 to TRBJ2-2; 10 nucleotides agree with TRBD2. Unmatched junction bases numbered 6, after V lost 1 base and J lost 6 bases. Germline V gives CDR1 SGHRS, CDR2 YFSETQ. CDR3 length equals 16 residues. CDR3 DNA sequence: TGCGCCAGCAGCTTGCAGGCTAGCGGGAGCCCCGGGGAGCTGTTTTTT. This gives the protein CASSLQASGSPGELFF.

This chain connects TRBV6-4 to TRBJ1-1, with 9 bases aligning to TRBD1. This CDR3 has 12 amino acids. Unmatched junction bases numbered 9, after V lost 6 bases and J lost 13 bases. Germline lookup yields CDR1 MRHNA and CDR2 SNTAGT. In DNA form, the CDR3 reads TGTGCCAGCAGAGAAAACCCGGACAGGGGTTTCTTT. Its translation is CASRENPDRGFF.

The genes are TRBV5-6 and TRBJ2-7, with D unclear. V was cut by 5 bases and J by 2 bases, with 11 bases left in between. Per germline, CDR1 SGHDT and CDR2 YYEEEE. The CDR3 spans 13 residues. This CDR3 reads CASRSTQTYEQYF. Here the CDR3 DNA reads TGTGCCAGCAGGTCGACACAGACCTACGAGCAGTACTTC.

The chain recombines TRBV2 with TRBJ1-6; tentatively, D is TRBD1 (5 bases). The ends were cut back, 3 bases at V and 4 bases at J, with 7 bases in the middle. The CDR3 runs to 14 residues. Per the germline V gene, CDR1 is SNHLY and CDR2 is FYNNEI. CDR3 DNA sequence: TGTGCCAGCAGTGACGGGGGTTATAATTCACCCCTCCACTTT. This encodes CASSDGGYNSPLHF.

The genes are TRBV3-1 (or the pseudogene TRBV3-2) and TRBJ2-7; tentatively, D is TRBD2 (6 bases). The CDR3 runs 14 residues. CDR1 is LGHDT and CDR2 is YNNKEL in the germline V gene (reference sequence). V lost 7 bases, J lost 3 bases, and 16 bases lay in between. This CDR3 reads CASTLSGLNYEQYF. The CDR3 DNA sequence: TGTGCCAGCACATTGTCGGGACTGAACTACGAGCAGTACTTC.

In this sample, this clone turned up once. The V call is TRBV12-3 or TRBV12-4, the J call TRBJ1-5; 7 bases match TRBD1. Losses at the gene ends were 8 bases for V and 4 bases for J; bases not matched to a gene: 5. The CDR3 covers 13 residues. This chain's CDR3 is CASGLQGNQPQHF. CDR3 bases: TGTGCCAGCGGACTACAGGGGAATCAGCCCCAGCATTTT.

V and J are TRBV19 and TRBJ1-5; D is perhaps TRBD1 (5 bases). The V gene's germline CDR1 is LNHDA and CDR2 SQIVND (reference sequence). V was trimmed by 7 bases and J by 7 bases, leaving 14 bases between them. The CDR3 runs to 13 residues. For the CDR3, the DNA is TGTGCCAGTAATATCAGGGTCAACCAGCCCCAGCATTTT. Its protein product is CASNIRVNQPQHF.

The V and J genes are TRBV3-1 (or the pseudogene TRBV3-2) and TRBJ2-2, with 7 positions matching TRBD1. The CDR3 has 12 residues. The germline V gene has CDR1 LGHDT and CDR2 YNNKEL (reference sequence). V dropped 6 bases and J dropped 5; count of bases not matched to a gene: 0. CDR3 DNA sequence: TGTGCCAGCAGGACAGGGACCGGGGAGCTGTTTTTT. Amino acid sequence: CASRTGTGELFF.

The chain carries TRBV19 and TRBJ1-1; 7 nucleotides match TRBD1. V lost 4 bases, J lost 0 bases, and 8 bases stayed unmatched. This CDR3 spans 16 amino acids. Germline CDR1 reads LNHDA; CDR2 reads SQIVND (reference sequence). In DNA, the CDR3 is TGTGCCAGTAGTAACCGGGACAGAATAATGAACACTGAAGCTTTCTTT. This gives the protein CASSNRDRIMNTEAFF.

This clone appeared a single time. This chain connects TRBV3-1 (or the pseudogene TRBV3-2) to TRBJ1-3; D gene uncertain. The germline V gene has CDR1 LGHDT and CDR2 YNNKEL (reference sequence). The CDR3 is 13 amino acids. V was pared by 7 bases and J by 2 bases, with 9 bases between. The CDR3 is CASTGSTGNTIYF. The CDR3 nucleotides read TGTGCCAGCACAGGTTCGACTGGAAACACCATATATTTT.

The chain has TRBV15 and TRBJ2-4; the match to TRBD1 covers 9 bases. This CDR3 has 15 residues. Germline CDR1 LNHNV, CDR2 YYDKDF (reference sequence). Trimming removed 3 bases from V and 7 bases from J; junction bases left unmatched: 7. The CDR3 DNA is TGTGCCACCAGCAGGGATAGGACAGGGGTCAACATTCAGTACTTC. Translating gives CATSRDRTGVNIQYF.

The chain joins TRBV3-1 (or the pseudogene TRBV3-2) to TRBJ2-7; TRBD2 matches at 8 bases. There are 14 residues in the CDR3. J gave up 3 bases and V 4 bases, and 5 bases lay outside the gene matches. Germline loops: CDR1 LGHDT, CDR2 YNNKEL (reference sequence). This CDR3 reads CASSPLAGNYEQYF. CDR3 DNA: TGTGCCAGCAGCCCGCTAGCGGGCAACTACGAGCAGTACTTC.